One and the same sample provided the 7 T cell receptor beta chains below, sequenced in a study of cytomegalovirus exposure and HLA in healthy donors. The repertoire was sequenced with immunoSEQ multiplex PCR; TCRdb's copy has only in-frame clones and lacks some. The sample contains 300,000 to 400,000 clones, approximately 86% of which appear only once. Sequenced input: PBMCs. All receptors come from a man aged 25-45 years in good health and CMV-seronegative.

This CDR3 is CASSLFLLVRGHGYTF. CDR3 nucleotides: TGTGCCAGCAGCTTATTCCTGCTTGTCAGGGGGCATGGCTACACCTTC. This rearrangement joins TRBV7-2 to TRBJ1-2; 8 bases are shared with TRBD1. Looked up from germline, CDR1 is SGHTA and CDR2 is FQGNSA. With 2 bases clipped from V and 6 bases from J, the junction kept 11 bases outside the gene matches. CDR3 length: 16 residues.

On this clone itself: This same CDR3 is encoded by further DNA sequences in the sample. This chain links TRBV6-5 with TRBJ1-1; D uncertain. This CDR3 comprises 13 residues. The germline CDR1 and CDR2 sequences are MNHEY and SVGAGI. V dropped 3 bases and J dropped 1 base, with 6 bases sitting between them. The CDR3 spells CASSYGQNTEAFF. CDR3 DNA: TGTGCCAGCAGTTATGGGCAGAACACTGAAGCTTTCTTT.

V is TRBV15 and J is TRBJ1-1, with 7 nucleotides matching TRBD1. The J segment lost 6 bases and the V segment lost 4 bases, leaving 2 bases of the junction unmatched. From germline, CDR1 is LNHNV and CDR2 YYDKDF (reference sequence). CDR3 size: 12 residues. The CDR3 spells CATSITGAEAFF. Written as DNA, the CDR3 is TGTGCCACCAGCATTACAGGGGCTGAAGCTTTCTTT. The variable domain in full, with the rest retrieved from reference TRBV15 and TRBJ1-1, is DAMVIQNPRYQVTQFGKPVTLSCSQTLNHNVMYWYQQKSSQAPKLLFHYYDKDFNNEADTPDNFQSRRPNTSFCFLDIRSPGLGDTAMYLCATSITGAEAFFGQGTRLTVV.

The rearrangement links TRBV19 to TRBJ1-1; the D gene is possibly TRBD1 (6 bases). Germline V CDR1 and CDR2: LNHDA, SQIVND (reference sequence). V shed 5 bases and J shed 2 bases, with 12 bases lying between them. The CDR3 is 14 amino acids. The CDR3 protein is CASSPRTENTEAFF. Written as DNA, the CDR3 is TGTGCCAGTAGTCCTCGGACAGAAAACACTGAAGCTTTCTTT.

The V gene is TRBV19, the J gene TRBJ2-7, with a tentative D call TRBD1 (6 bases). The V gene lost 5 bases and the J gene lost 2 bases, with 16 bases spanning the gap. Germline V gives CDR1 LNHDA, CDR2 SQIVND (reference sequence). The length of the CDR3 is 15 residues. CDR3 region: CASSHDRKPPYEQYF. The CDR3 DNA follows: TGTGCCAGTAGTCATGACAGGAAGCCACCCTACGAGCAGTACTTC.

The rearrangement joins TRBV19 to TRBJ1-3; maybe TRBD1 (5 bases). Germline lookup yields CDR1 LNHDA and CDR2 SQIVND (reference sequence). The CDR3 spans 14 residues. With 7 bases removed from V and 2 bases from J, the gap between germline ends came to 12 bases. Here the CDR3 DNA reads TGTGCCAGTACCAGGGAAAGGGCTGGAAACACCATATATTTT. The encoded protein is CASTRERAGNTIYF.

The chain couples TRBV5-1 to TRBJ2-2; D remains unclear. Trimming shortened V by 4 bases and J by 2 bases, and 6 bases separated the two germline ends. The CDR3 contains 13 residues. From germline, CDR1 is SGHRS and CDR2 YFSETQ. The CDR3 sequence: CASSLRNTGELFF. For the CDR3, the DNA is TGCGCCAGCAGCCTTAGAAACACCGGGGAGCTGTTTTTT.